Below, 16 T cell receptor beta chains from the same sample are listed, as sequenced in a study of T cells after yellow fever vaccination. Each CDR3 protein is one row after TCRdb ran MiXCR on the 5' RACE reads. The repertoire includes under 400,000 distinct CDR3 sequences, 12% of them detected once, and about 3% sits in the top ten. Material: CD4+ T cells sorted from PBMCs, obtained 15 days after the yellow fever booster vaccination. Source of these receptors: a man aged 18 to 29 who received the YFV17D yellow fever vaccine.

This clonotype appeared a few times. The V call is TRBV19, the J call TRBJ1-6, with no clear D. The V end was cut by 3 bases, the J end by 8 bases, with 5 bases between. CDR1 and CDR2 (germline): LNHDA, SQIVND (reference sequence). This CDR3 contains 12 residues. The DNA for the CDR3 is TGTGCCAGTAGTATCTCGGATTCACCCCTCCACTTT. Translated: CASSISDSPLHF.

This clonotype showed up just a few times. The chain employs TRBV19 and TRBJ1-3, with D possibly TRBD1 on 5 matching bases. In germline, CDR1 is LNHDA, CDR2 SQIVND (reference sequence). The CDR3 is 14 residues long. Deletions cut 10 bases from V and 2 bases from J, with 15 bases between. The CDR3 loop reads CATGEDKAGNTIYF. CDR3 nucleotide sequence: TGTGCCACTGGTGAGGACAAAGCTGGAAACACCATATATTTT.

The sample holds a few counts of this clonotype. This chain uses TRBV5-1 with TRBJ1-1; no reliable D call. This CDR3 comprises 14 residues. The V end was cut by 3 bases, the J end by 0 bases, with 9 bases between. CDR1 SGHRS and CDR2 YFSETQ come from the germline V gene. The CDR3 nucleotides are TGCGCCAGCAGCTGGTCCTCTTTGAACACTGAAGCTTTCTTT. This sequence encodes CASSWSSLNTEAFF.

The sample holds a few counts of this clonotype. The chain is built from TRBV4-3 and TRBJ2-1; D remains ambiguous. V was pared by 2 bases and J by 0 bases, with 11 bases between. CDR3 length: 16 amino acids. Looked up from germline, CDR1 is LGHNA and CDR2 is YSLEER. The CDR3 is CASSQLDRSSYNEQFF. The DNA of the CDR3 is TGCGCCAGCAGCCAACTTGACCGTAGCTCCTACAATGAGCAGTTCTTC.

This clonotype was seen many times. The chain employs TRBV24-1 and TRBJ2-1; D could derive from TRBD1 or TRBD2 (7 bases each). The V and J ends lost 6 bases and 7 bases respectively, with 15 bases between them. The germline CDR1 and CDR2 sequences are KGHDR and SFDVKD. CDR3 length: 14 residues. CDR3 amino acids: CATSTGQGGNEQFF. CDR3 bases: TGTGCCACCAGTACAGGGCAGGGGGGGAATGAGCAGTTCTTC.

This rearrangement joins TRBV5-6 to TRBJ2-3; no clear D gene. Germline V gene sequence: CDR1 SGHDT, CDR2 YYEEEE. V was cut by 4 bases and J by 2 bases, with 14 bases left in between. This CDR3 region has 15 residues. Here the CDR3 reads CASSRGRTVTDTQYF. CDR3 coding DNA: TGTGCCAGCAGCCGCGGACGGACCGTCACAGATACGCAGTATTTT.

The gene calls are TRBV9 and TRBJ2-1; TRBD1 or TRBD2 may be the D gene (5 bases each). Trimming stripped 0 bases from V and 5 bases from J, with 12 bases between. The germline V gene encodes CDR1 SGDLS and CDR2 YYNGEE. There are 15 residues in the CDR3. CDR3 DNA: TGTGCCAGCAGCGTAGACCTGGGGGAACACAATGAGCAGTTCTTC. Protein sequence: CASSVDLGEHNEQFF.

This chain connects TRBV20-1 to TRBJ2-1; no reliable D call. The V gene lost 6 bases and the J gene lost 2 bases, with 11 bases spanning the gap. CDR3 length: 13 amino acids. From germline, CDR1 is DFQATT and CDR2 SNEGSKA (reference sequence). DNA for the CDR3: TGCAGTGCCCTCCCCGGCCCCTACAATGAGCAGTTCTTC. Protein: CSALPGPYNEQFF.

The CDR3 DNA follows: TGTGCCAGCAGCGCAAGCGGGGGGGCCGGGGAGCTGTTTTTT. Its protein is CASSASGGAGELFF. The chain carries TRBV9 and TRBJ2-2; 10 bases are shared with TRBD2. Germline lookup yields CDR1 SGDLS and CDR2 YYNGEE. The CDR3 is made up of 14 amino acids. V shed 3 bases, J shed 6 bases, and the junction held 2 bases outside the gene matches.

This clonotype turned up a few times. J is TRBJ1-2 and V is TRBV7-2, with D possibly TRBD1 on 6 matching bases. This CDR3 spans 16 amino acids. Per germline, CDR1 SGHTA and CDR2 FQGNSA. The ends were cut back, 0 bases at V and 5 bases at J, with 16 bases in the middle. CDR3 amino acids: CASSLAPGAWGYGYTF. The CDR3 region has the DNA TGTGCCAGCAGCTTAGCGCCGGGGGCCTGGGGTTATGGCTACACCTTC.

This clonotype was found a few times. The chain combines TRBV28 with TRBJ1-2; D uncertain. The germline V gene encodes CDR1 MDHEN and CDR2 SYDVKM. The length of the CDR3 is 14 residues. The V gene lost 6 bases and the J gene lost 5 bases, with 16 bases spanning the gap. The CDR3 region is CASRTPTGHYGYTF. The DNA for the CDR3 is TGTGCCAGCAGGACCCCCACGGGCCATTATGGCTACACCTTC.

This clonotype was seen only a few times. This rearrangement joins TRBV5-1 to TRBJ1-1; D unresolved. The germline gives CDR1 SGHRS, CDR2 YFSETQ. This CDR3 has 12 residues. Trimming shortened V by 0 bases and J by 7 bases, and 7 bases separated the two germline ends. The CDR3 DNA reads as TGCGCCAGCAGCTTGGGCGATATTGAAGCTTTCTTT. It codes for CASSLGDIEAFF.

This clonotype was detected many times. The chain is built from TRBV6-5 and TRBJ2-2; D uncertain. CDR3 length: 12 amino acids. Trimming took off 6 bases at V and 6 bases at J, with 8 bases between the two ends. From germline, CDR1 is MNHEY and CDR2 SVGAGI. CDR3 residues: CASSRPAGELFF. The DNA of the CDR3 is TGTGCCAGCAGCCGCCCGGCCGGGGAGCTGTTTTTT.

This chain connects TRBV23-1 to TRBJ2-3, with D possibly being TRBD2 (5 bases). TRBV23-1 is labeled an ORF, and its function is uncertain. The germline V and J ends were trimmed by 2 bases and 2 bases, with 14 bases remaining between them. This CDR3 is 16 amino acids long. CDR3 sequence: CASSQEGSSDTDTQYF. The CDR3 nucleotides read TGCGCCAGCAGTCAAGAGGGTAGTAGCGACACAGATACGCAGTATTTT.

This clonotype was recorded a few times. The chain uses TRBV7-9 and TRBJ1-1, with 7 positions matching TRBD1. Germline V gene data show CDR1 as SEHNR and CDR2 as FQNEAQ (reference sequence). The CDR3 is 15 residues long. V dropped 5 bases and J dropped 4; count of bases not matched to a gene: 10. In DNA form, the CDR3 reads TGTGCCAGCAGCGGCCAAGGGGGCTATATCACTGAAGCTTTCTTT. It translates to CASSGQGGYITEAFF.

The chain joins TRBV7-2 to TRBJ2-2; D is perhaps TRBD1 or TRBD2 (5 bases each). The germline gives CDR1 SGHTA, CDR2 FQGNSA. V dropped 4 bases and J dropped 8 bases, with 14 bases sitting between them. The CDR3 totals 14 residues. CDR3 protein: CASSSGTDGGELFF. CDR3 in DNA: TGTGCCAGCAGCTCGGGGACGGACGGTGGGGAGCTGTTTTTT.